This TCR beta chain was captured in a study of blood T cell repertoires in COVID-19. Overall study context: The origin of the acute and convalescent COVID-19 samples was the United States, Italy and Spain.

This clone appeared a few times. Assay used: immunoSEQ multiplex PCR; TCRdb lists only in-frame clones, some missing. This sample carries about 160,000 clones, around 80% of them seen once, and the ten largest clones take around 3.2%. V was cut by 5 bases and J by 0 bases, with 9 bases left in between. The CDR3 has 14 residues. Germline V gives CDR1 MNHEY, CDR2 SMNVEV (reference sequence). This rearrangement joins TRBV27 to TRBJ2-3; D perhaps matches TRBD1 (6 bases). Input material: PBMCs or T cells enriched from blood (not recorded which). The sequence was obtained from a woman aged 60-75 years who had recovered from COVID-19. The CDR3 DNA is TGTGCCAGCAGTCGACAGGCTAGCACAGATACGCAGTATTTT. Translated: CASSRQASTDTQYF.